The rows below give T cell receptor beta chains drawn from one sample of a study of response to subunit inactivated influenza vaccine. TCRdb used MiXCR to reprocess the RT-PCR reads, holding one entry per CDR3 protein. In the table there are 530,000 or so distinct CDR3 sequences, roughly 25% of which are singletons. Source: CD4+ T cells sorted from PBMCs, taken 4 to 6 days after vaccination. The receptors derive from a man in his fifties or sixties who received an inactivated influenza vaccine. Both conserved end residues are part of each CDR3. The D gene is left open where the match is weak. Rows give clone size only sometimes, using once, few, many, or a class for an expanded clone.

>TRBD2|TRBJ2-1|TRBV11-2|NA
TGTGCCAGCAGCTCCCTAAGGCGGGAGTACAATGAGCAGTTCTTC
CASSSLRREYNEQFF
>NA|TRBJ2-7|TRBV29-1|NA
TGCAGCGGGCAGGGTCAGAACGAGCAGTACTTC
CSGQGQNEQYF
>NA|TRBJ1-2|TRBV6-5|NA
TGTGCCAGCAGTTCGACACCTAACTATGGCTACACCTTC
CASSSTPNYGYTF
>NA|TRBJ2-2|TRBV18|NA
TGTGCCAGCTCAAGGTCCCAAGCGAACACCGGGGAGCTGTTTTTT
CASSRSQANTGELFF
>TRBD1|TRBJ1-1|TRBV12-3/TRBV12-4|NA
TGTGCCAGCAGTTTAGGACAGGGGGTAGGAACTGAAGCTTTCTTT
CASSLGQGVGTEAFF
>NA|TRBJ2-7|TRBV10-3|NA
TGTGCCATCATGGGCTCTAACTACGAGCAGTACTTC
CAIMGSNYEQYF
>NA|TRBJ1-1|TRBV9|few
TGTGCCAGCAGCGTCGACAGAGGGACTGAAGCTTTCTTT
CASSVDRGTEAFF
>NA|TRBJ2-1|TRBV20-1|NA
TGCAGTGCTAAAAAGCGGGCCCTCTACAATGAGCAGTTCTTC
CSAKKRALYNEQFF
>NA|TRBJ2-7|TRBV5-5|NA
TGTGCCAGCAGCTTGCATCCAAACGGGGGAGGGGGCTCCTACGAGCAGTACTTC
CASSLHPNGGGGSYEQYF
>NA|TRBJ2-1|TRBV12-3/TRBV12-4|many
TGTGCCAGCAGAACTCGGGAGTACAATGAGCAGTTCTTC
CASRTREYNEQFF
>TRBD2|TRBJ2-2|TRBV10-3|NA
TGTGCCATTAGCCTAGCGGGGCTAAACACCGGGGAGCTGTTTTTT
CAISLAGLNTGELFF
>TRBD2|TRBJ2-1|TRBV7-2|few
TGTGCCAGCTTCCACAGAGGGGGACTAGCTTACAATGAGCAGTTCTTC
CASFHRGGLAYNEQFF
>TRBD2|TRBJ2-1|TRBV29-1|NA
TGCAGCGTTGAAGCTACTAGCGGGGTCCTTTTCTTC
CSVEATSGVLFF
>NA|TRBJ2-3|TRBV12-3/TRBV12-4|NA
TGTGCCAGCATGAAATTGGGGGGCATAGCAGATACGCAGTATTTT
CASMKLGGIADTQYF
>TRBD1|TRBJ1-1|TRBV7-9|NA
TGTGCCAGCAGCCGGGGACAGGGGAGCACTGAAGCTTTCTTT
CASSRGQGSTEAFF
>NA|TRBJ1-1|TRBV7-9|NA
TGTGCCAGCAGCCGAATGGGGACGGTGAACACTGAAGCTTTCTTT
CASSRMGTVNTEAFF
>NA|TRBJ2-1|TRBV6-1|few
TGTGCCAGCAGCCTACAGATGGGGGGCGCCGGGCAGTTCTTC
CASSLQMGGAGQFF
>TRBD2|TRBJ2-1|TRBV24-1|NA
TGTGCCACCAGTGATTCCGGGACTAGGGTCAATGAGCAGTTCTTC
CATSDSGTRVNEQFF
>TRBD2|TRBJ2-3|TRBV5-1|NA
TGCGCCAGCAGCCCCGGACTAGCGGGGGGGCCTAGTTCTTGGACAGATACGCAGTATTTT
CASSPGLAGGPSSWTDTQYF